Given below is one TCR beta chain in context. It lacks a known antigen. Base qualities are missing; no much larger clone stands one base away. The germline V gene supplies CDR1 MNHNS and CDR2 SASEGT. V is clipped by 6 bases and J by 2 bases, and the sequence between their germline boundaries is 14 bases long. The CDR3 starts with the cysteine, ends with the phenylalanine, and has 14 residues. Only the CDR3 part of the read is kept: 42 bases, read in frame from the first base. The multiplex PCR relied on 52 forward TRBV primers and 13 reverse TRBJ primers, and amplification bias was corrected through assay-based and computational methods. Rearranged TRB loci were amplified from genomic DNA by multiplex PCR within the immunoSEQ assay. An Illumina HiSeq platform was used to sequence the TRB amplicons. As for the authors' bioinformatics: Custom algorithms error-filtered the raw sequences and aligned them to reference gene sequences, after which the immunoSEQ online tools were used for analysis. Frequencies of productive and nonproductive TRB rearrangements were evaluated among both unique and total sequences. For TRB CDR3 positions 6 and 7, hydrophobicity together with amino acid composition served as the basis for assessing self-reactivity potential. For group comparisons, t tests, Mann-Whitney tests or two-way ANOVA were performed in Prism software. Sourced from immuneACCESS, this table was stored by TCRdb with only in-frame sequences that have V and J called. A share of the clones is absent; for the studies checked, an unresolved V gene accounts for under half, and the remainder has no known explanation. The V and J calls and clone size were taken over from that table, and D and trimming were inferred from the DNA. This sample is represented by about 34,000 clones; over 90% of them were singletons. 0.75% to 1% of the sample is held by the ten biggest clonotypes.

Evidence of autoimmunity was found in all CD3G-deficient patients, and more severe autoimmunity was observed in two of the patients. Patients ranged from 2 to 39 years of age at testing and had reduced naive and increased memory CD4+ and CD8+ T-cell proportions. CD4+ cells were FACS-sorted into CD25-high CD127-low regulatory T cells and CD25-low CD127-high conventional CD4+ T cells. More than five individuals with CD3G deficiency were included in the patient group. Patient samples and clinical data were obtained from an international physician network spanning the United States, Europe and Asia. Peripheral blood mononuclear cells were isolated by Ficoll density separation. The sample belongs to a study of regulatory T cells (dated by TCRdb to the late 2010s). At the level of the whole study: The study compared T-cell receptor beta repertoires of sorted regulatory, conventional CD4+ and CD8+ T cells in CD3G-deficient patients with those in healthy controls.

Results the study describes overall, beyond this receptor: Conventional CD4+ T cells from CD3G-deficient patients were enriched for hydrophobic residues at CDR3 positions 6 and 7, suggesting more self-reactive specificities. Restricted unique TRB V-J pairs and skewed V and J gene usage were observed in patient repertoires, most markedly in regulatory T cells.

This TCR was recovered from a child aged 2-15 years with CD3G deficiency. Sequences were obtained from conventional CD4+ T cells sorted from blood. The rearrangement joined TRBV6-1 to TRBJ2-7; the D gene is perhaps TRBD1, from 6 matching bases. The CDR3 protein is CASSQAPGAYEQYF. The bases read TGTGCCAGCAGCCAGGCCCCAGGGGCCTACGAGCAGTACTTC.